One and the same sample provided the 13 T cell receptor beta chains below, sequenced in a study of blood T cell repertoires in COVID-19. The data were produced by immunoSEQ multiplex PCR, yet TCRdb's version contains in-frame clones alone and is incomplete. This sample has 70,000 to 95,000 clones, with around nine tenths found just once. The sample comprised peripheral blood. The receptors originated from a man aged 65 to 79 with active or convalescent COVID-19.

This sequence joins TRBV19 and TRBJ1-2; the D is unclear. Germline CDR1 is LNHDA and CDR2 is SQIVND (reference sequence). CDR3 length: 15 amino acids. V was pared by 3 bases and J by 5 bases, with 16 bases between. CDR3 in amino acids: CASSMSSVDGYGYTF. Written as DNA, the CDR3 is TGTGCCAGTAGTATGAGCAGCGTAGATGGGTATGGCTACACCTTC. The entire variable domain, with the rest obtained from reference TRBV19 and TRBJ1-2, is as follows: DGGITQSPKYLFRKEGQNVTLSCEQNLNHDAMYWYRQDPGQGLRLIYYSQIVNDFQKGDIAEGYSVSREKKESFPLTVTSAQKNPTAFYLCASSMSSVDGYGYTFGSGTRLTVV.

The rearrangement joins TRBV5-6 to TRBJ1-6, with D possibly matching TRBD1 (5 bases). V lost 0 bases and J 8 bases, leaving 12 bases between the germline ends. Germline V gene data show CDR1 as SGHDT and CDR2 as YYEEEE. CDR3 size: 15 residues. The CDR3 spells CASSLAGRVDSPLHF. The CDR3 nucleotides are TGTGCCAGCAGCTTGGCAGGCAGGGTTGATTCACCCCTCCACTTT.

The chain uses TRBV7-6 and TRBJ2-6, with no clear D. Germline CDR1 SGHVS, CDR2 FNYEAQ. This CDR3 has 15 residues. Between the trimmed V and J ends, which lost 2 bases and 2 bases, there was a span of 7 bases. Written as DNA, the CDR3 is TGTGCCAGCAGCTTACAGAGGACTGGGGCCAACGTCCTGACTTTC. Translation: CASSLQRTGANVLTF.

V and J are TRBV2 and TRBJ1-1; the match to TRBD1 covers 8 bases. The CDR3 is 13 amino acids. The trim removed 6 bases at V and 3 bases at J, leaving 3 bases unmatched. Germline V gene lookup returns CDR1 SNHLY and CDR2 FYNNEI. CDR3 coding DNA: TGTGCCAGCAGGGACAGGGTCCACACTGAAGCTTTCTTT. This sequence encodes CASRDRVHTEAFF.

The chain links TRBV19 to TRBJ1-1; 10 nucleotides line up with TRBD1. The J segment lost 5 bases and the V segment lost 4 bases, leaving 7 bases of the junction unmatched. The CDR3 consists of 15 residues. Germline CDR1 reads LNHDA; CDR2 reads SQIVND (reference sequence). Here the CDR3 DNA reads TGTGCCAGTAGTACGTCCGGGACAGGGGTTACTGAAGCTTTCTTT. Its protein is CASSTSGTGVTEAFF.

The chain joins TRBV9 to TRBJ2-7; 8 bases align to TRBD1. CDR3 length equals 14 residues. The V segment lost 3 bases and the J segment 2 bases; nucleotides outside the gene matches: 4. Germline V CDR1 and CDR2: SGDLS, YYNGEE. Here the CDR3 reads CASSGGQGPYEQYF. CDR3 coding DNA: TGTGCCAGCAGCGGCGGACAGGGACCCTACGAGCAGTACTTC.

The CDR3 DNA reads TGTGCCAGCAGCCAAGAATACAGGGGGCTGGACGAGCAGTACTTC. Residues: CASSQEYRGLDEQYF. The chain combines TRBV4-2 with TRBJ2-7; 9 nucleotides align to TRBD1. Germline V gene data show CDR1 as LGHNA and CDR2 as YNFKEQ. There are 15 residues in the CDR3. The J segment lost 5 bases and the V segment lost 0 bases, leaving 5 bases of the junction unmatched.

This chain uses TRBV6-5 with TRBJ1-6; 9 bases line up with TRBD1. CDR1 MNHEY and CDR2 SVGAGI come from the germline V gene. With V trimmed by 6 bases and J by 8 bases, 8 bases remained unmatched. The CDR3 contains 15 residues. The CDR3 protein is CASSSPGQGDSPLHF. In DNA, the CDR3 is TGTGCCAGCAGCTCTCCGGGACAGGGAGATTCACCCCTCCACTTT.

The rearrangement links TRBV5-1 to TRBJ2-4, with 8 bases aligning to TRBD1. The CDR3 loop spans 14 amino acids. The junction had 7 bases not matched to a gene; V was cut back by 3 bases and J by 8 bases. Germline V gene lookup returns CDR1 SGHRS and CDR2 YFSETQ. The CDR3 sequence: CASSSDREVDIQYF. In DNA form, the CDR3 reads TGCGCCAGCAGCTCGGACAGGGAGGTGGACATTCAGTACTTC.

The chain carries TRBV2 and TRBJ1-1; TRBD1 matches 7 bases. This CDR3 has 15 residues. Trimming cost V 4 bases and J 4 bases; bases outside gene matches: 9. Looked up from germline, CDR1 is SNHLY and CDR2 is FYNNEI. The CDR3 sequence: CASSVQGVRPTEAFF. The CDR3 coding sequence is TGTGCCAGCAGTGTGCAGGGGGTTCGGCCCACTGAAGCTTTCTTT. The entire variable domain, with the rest obtained from reference TRBV2 and TRBJ1-1, is as follows: EPEVTQTPSHQVTQMGQEVILRCVPISNHLYFYWYRQILGQKVEFLVSFYNNEISEKSEIFDDQFSVERPDGSNFTLKIRSTKLEDSAMYFCASSVQGVRPTEAFFGQGTRLTVV.

The gene calls are TRBV24-1 and TRBJ2-1; 10 bases map to TRBD2. This CDR3 is 14 amino acids long. V lost 4 bases to trimming and J lost 6 bases; unmatched junction nucleotides: 2. Germline CDR1 and CDR2: KGHDR and SFDVKD. The DNA of the CDR3 is TGTGCCACCAGTGAAAGCGGGAGGGCCAATGAGCAGTTCTTC. This codes for CATSESGRANEQFF.

This chain uses TRBV29-1 with TRBJ1-2, with TRBD1 as a possible D gene (5 bases). CDR3 size: 11 residues. The V and J ends lost 5 bases and 3 bases respectively, with 7 bases between them. Looked up from germline, CDR1 is SQVTM and CDR2 is ANQGSEA. The CDR3, as DNA: TGCAGCGTTTTGACAGACTATGGCTACACCTTC. It codes for CSVLTDYGYTF. Together with reference TRBV29-1 and TRBJ1-2, the CDR3 gives the full variable domain: SAVISQKPSRDICQRGTSLTIQCQVDSQVTMMFWYRQQPGQSLTLIATANQGSEATYESGFVIDKFPISRPNLTFSTLTVSNMSPEDSSIYLCSVLTDYGYTFGSGTRLTVV.

The V and J genes are TRBV5-1 and TRBJ1-2, with TRBD1 matching 8 bases. CDR1 is SGHRS, CDR2 YFSETQ, per germline. The CDR3 has 17 residues. Trimming took 9 bases from V and 0 from J; bases not matched to a gene: 16. CDR3 sequence: CATSTGTGHNPNYGYTF. The CDR3, as DNA: TGCGCCACCTCAACTGGGACAGGACATAACCCTAACTATGGCTACACCTTC. The full variable domain, with the rest looked up from reference TRBV5-1 and TRBJ1-2, is KAGVTQTPRYLIKTRGQQVTLSCSPISGHRSVSWYQQTPGQGLQFLFEYFSETQRNKGNFPGRFSGRQFSNSRSEMNVSTLELGDSALYLCATSTGTGHNPNYGYTFGSGTRLTVV.